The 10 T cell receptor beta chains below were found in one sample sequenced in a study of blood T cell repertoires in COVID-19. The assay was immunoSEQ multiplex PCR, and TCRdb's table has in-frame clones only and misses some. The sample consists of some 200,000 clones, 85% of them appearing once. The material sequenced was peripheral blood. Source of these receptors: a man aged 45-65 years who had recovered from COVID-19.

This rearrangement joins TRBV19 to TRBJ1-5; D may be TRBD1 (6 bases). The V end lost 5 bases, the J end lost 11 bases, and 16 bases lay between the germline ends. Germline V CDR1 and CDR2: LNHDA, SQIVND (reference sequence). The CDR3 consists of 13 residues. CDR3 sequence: CASSLQGWASQHF. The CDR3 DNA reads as TGTGCCAGTAGTCTACAGGGTTGGGCTTCCCAGCATTTT.

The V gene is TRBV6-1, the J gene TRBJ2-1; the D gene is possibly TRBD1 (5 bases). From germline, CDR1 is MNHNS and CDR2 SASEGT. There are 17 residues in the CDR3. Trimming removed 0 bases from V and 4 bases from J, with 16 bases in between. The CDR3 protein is CASSEADPWTQYNEQFF. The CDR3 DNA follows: TGTGCCAGCAGTGAAGCTGATCCCTGGACACAATACAATGAGCAGTTCTTC.

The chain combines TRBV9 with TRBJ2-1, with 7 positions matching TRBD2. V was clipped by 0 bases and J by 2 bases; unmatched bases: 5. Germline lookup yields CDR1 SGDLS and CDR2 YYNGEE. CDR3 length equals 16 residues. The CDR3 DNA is TGTGCCAGCAGCGTAGCCCGCGCGGGGGCCTACAATGAGCAGTTCTTC. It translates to CASSVARAGAYNEQFF. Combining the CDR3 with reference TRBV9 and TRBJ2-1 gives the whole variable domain DSGVTQTPKHLITATGQRVTLRCSPRSGDLSVYWYQQSLDQGLQFLIQYYNGEERAKGNILERFSAQQFPDLHSELNLSSLELGDSALYFCASSVARAGAYNEQFFGPGTRLTVL.

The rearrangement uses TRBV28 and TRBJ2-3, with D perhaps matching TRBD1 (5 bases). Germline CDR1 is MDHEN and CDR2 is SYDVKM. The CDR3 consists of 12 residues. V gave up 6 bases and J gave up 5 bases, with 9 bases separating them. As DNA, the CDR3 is TGTGCCAGCAGCAGGACACAAGATACGCAGTATTTT. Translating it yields CASSRTQDTQYF.

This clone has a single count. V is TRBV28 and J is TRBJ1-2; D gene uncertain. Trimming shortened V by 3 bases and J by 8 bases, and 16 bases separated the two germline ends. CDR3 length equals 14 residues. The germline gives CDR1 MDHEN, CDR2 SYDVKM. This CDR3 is CASSLVAGYEGYTF. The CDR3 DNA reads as TGTGCCAGCAGTTTGGTTGCGGGTTATGAAGGCTACACCTTC.

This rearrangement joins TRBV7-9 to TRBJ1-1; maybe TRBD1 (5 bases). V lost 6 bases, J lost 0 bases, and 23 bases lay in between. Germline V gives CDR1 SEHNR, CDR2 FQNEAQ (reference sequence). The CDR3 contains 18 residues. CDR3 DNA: TGTGCCAGCAGTCCGCTTATGGGGGTCAGGAGGGTGAACACTGAAGCTTTCTTT. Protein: CASSPLMGVRRVNTEAFF.

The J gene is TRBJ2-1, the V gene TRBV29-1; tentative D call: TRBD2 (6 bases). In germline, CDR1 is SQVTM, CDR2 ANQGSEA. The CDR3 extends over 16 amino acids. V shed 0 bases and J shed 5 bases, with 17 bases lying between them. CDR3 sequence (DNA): TGCAGCGTTGAAGAAGATTGGACGCCGGGAGACAATGAGCAGTTCTTC. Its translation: CSVEEDWTPGDNEQFF.

CDR3 nucleotide sequence: TGTGCCAGCAGACAAGACAGGGGGAGCAATCAGCCCCAGCATTTT. It translates to CASRQDRGSNQPQHF. The chain recombines TRBV5-8 with TRBJ1-5, with 9 bases that match TRBD1. V gave up 5 bases and J gave up 1 base; unmatched junction bases: 4. Germline V gene data show CDR1 as SGHTS and CDR2 as YDEGEE. The CDR3 is made up of 15 amino acids. Supplemented by reference TRBV5-8 and TRBJ1-5, the full variable domain reads EAGVTQSPTHLIKTRGQQATLRCSPISGHTSVYWYQQALGLGLQFLLWYDEGEERNRGNFPPRFSGRQFPNYSSELNVNALELEDSALYLCASRQDRGSNQPQHFGDGTRLSIL.

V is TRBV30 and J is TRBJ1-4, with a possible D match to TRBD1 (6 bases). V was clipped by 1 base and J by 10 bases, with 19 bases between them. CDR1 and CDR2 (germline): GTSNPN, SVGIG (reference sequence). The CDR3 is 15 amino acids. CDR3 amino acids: CAWSAGRGERGKLFF. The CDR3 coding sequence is TGTGCCTGGAGTGCAGGGAGGGGGGAACGTGGAAAACTGTTTTTT.

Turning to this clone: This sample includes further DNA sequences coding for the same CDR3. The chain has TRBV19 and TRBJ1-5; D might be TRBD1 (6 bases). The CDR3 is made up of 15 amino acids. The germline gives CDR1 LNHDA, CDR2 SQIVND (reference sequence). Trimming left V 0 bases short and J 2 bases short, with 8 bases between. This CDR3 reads CASSIDRGGNQPQHF. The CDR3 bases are TGTGCCAGTAGTATAGACAGGGGAGGCAATCAGCCCCAGCATTTT.